Described below is a single T cell receptor beta chain sequence and its context. A junction boundary mismatches the germline segment, possibly from a read error. This sample stems from a study of T cells in Graves' hyperthyroidism and ophthalmopathy. CDR3 length equals 15 residues. Germline CDR1 reads LGHNT; CDR2 reads FRNRAP. TCR beta CDR3 region amplification was performed from RNA transcripts. The TCR CDR3 was amplified in a first-round RT-PCR using the HTBI primer set. Each CDR3 protein is one row after TCRdb ran MiXCR on the multiplex PCR reads. The data contain roughly 700,000 distinct CDR3 sequences, approximately 40% of them seen just once; the ten biggest clones take up 31%.

This chain uses TRBV12-5 with TRBJ1-2, with D unresolved. The sequence came from a woman between 40 and 55 years old with Graves' hyperthyroidism. What was sequenced was blood. CDR3 bases: TGTGCTAGTGGTTTGGTACTAGCCGGGAACTATGACTACACCTTC. As protein: CASGLVLAGNYDYTF. Using reference TRBV12-5 and TRBJ1-2 for the parts outside the CDR3, the full variable domain is DARVTQTPRHKVTEMGQEVTMRCQPILGHNTVFWYRQTMMQGLELLAYFRNRAPLDDSGMPKDRFSAEMPDATLATLKIQPSEPRDSAVYFCASGLVLAGNYDYTFGSGTRLTVV.